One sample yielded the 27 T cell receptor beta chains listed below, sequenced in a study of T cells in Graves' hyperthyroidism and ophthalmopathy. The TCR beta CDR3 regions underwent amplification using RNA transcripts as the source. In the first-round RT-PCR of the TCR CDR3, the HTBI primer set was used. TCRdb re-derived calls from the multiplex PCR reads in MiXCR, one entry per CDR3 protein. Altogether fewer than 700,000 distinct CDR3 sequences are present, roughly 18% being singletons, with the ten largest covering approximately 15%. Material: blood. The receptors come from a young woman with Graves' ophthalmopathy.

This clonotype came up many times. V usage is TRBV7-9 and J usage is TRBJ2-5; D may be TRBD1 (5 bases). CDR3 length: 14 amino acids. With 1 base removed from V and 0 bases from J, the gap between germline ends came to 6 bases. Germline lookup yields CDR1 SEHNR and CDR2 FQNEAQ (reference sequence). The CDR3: CASSLVRDQETQYF. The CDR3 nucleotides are TGTGCCAGCAGCTTAGTCAGGGACCAAGAGACCCAGTACTTC.

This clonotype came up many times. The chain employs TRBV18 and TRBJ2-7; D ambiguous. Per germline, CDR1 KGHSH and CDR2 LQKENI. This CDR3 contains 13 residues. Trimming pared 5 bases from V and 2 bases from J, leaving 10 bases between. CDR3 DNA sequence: TGTGCCAGCTCAACCCCAGGAACCTACGAGCAGTACTTC. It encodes CASSTPGTYEQYF.

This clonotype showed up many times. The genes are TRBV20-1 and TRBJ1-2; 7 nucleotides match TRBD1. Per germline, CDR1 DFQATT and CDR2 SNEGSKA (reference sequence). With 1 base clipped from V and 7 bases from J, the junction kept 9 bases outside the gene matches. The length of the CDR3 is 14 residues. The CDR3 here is CSARGGQNVGGYTF. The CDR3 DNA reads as TGCAGTGCTAGAGGGGGACAGAATGTTGGTGGCTACACCTTC.

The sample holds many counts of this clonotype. The CDR3 here is CASRLAGTGHYGYTF. Here the CDR3 DNA reads TGTGCCAGCAGACTCGCCGGGACAGGGCATTATGGCTACACCTTC. The chain couples TRBV5-5 to TRBJ1-2, with 9 bases matching TRBD1. This CDR3 is 15 amino acids long. CDR1 is SGHKS, CDR2 YYEKEE, per germline (reference sequence). Germline trimming cut 5 bases from V and 5 bases from J; bases unmatched to any gene: 10.

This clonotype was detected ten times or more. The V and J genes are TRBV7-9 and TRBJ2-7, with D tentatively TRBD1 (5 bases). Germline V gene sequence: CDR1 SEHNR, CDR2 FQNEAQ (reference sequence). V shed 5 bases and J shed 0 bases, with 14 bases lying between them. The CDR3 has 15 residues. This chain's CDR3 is CASSAQGRSSYEQYF. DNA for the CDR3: TGTGCCAGCAGCGCCCAGGGAAGGAGCTCCTACGAGCAGTACTTC.

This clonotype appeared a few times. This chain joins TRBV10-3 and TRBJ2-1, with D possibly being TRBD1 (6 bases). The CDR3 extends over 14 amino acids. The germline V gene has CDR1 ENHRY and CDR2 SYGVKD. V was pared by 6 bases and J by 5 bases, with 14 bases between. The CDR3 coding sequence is TGTGCCATCAGCGGACAGACGGAAGACAATGAGCAGTTCTTC. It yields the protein CAISGQTEDNEQFF.

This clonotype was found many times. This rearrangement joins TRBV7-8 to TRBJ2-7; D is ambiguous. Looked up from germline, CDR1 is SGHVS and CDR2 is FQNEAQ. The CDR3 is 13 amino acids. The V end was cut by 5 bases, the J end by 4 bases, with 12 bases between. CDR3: CASSQGLEYEQYF. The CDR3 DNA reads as TGTGCCAGCAGCCAAGGGCTAGAGTACGAGCAGTACTTC.

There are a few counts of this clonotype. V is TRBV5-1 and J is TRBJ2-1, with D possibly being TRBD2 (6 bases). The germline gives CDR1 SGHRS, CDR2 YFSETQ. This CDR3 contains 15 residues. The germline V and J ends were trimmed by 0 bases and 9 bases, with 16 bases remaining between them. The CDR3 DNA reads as TGCGCCAGCAGCTTGGCAGCGGGTGAAGGGAGTGAGCAGTTCTTC. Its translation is CASSLAAGEGSEQFF.

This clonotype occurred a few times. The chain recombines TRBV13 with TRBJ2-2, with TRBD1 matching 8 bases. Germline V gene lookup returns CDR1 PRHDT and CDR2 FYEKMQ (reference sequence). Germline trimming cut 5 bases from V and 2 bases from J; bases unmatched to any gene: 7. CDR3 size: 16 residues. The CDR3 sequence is CASSGYGTGNTGELFF. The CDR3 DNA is TGTGCCAGCAGCGGCTACGGGACAGGTAACACCGGGGAGCTGTTTTTT.

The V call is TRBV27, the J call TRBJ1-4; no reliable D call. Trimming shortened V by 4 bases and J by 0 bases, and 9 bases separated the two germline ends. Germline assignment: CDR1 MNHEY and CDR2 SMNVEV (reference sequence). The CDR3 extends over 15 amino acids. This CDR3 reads CASSYVLATNEKLFF. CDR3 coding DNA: TGTGCCAGCAGTTACGTGCTGGCAACTAATGAAAAACTGTTTTTT.

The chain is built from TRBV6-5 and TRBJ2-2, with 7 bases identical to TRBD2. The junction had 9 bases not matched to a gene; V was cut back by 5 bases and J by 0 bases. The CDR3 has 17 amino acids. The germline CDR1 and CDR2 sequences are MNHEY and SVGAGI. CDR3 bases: TGTGCCAGCAGTAACACCGTAGGGAGGGCGAACACCGGGGAGCTGTTTTTT. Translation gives CASSNTVGRANTGELFF.

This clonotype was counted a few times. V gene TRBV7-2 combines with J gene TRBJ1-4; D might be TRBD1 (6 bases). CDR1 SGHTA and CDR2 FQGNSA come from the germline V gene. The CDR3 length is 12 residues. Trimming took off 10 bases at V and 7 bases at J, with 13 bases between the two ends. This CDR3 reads CATEGETEKLFF. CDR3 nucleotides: TGTGCCACCGAGGGGGAGACTGAAAAACTGTTTTTT.

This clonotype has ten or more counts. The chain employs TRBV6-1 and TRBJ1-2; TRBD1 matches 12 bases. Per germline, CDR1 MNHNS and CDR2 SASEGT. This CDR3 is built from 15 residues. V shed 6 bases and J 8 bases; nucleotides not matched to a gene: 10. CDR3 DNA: TGTGCCAGCAGCAAACCGGGACAGGGGGCGTGGGGCTACACCTTC. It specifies CASSKPGQGAWGYTF.

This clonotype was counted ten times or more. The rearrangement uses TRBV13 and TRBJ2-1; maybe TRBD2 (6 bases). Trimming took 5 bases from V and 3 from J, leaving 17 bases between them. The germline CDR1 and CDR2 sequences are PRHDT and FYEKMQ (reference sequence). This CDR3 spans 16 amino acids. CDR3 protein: CASSSRSAGIYNEQFF. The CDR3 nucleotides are TGTGCCAGCAGCAGCAGATCCGCGGGAATCTACAATGAGCAGTTCTTC.

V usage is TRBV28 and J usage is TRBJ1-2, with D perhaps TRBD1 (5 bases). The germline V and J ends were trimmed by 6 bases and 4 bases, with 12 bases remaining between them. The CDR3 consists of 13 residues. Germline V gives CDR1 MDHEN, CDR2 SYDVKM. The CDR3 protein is CASRQTQGYGYTF. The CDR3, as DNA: TGTGCCAGCAGGCAAACCCAGGGCTATGGCTACACCTTC.

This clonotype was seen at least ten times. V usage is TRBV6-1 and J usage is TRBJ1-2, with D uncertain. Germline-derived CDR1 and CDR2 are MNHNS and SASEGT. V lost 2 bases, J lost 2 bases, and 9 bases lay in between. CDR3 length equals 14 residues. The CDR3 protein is CASSEYGQNYGYTF. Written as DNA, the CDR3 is TGTGCCAGCAGTGAATATGGGCAGAACTATGGCTACACCTTC.

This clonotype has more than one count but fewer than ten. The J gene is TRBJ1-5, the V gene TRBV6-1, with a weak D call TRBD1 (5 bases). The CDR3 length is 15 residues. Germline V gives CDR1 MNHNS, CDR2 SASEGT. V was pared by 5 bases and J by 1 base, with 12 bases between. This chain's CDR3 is CASSLPRDSNQPQHF. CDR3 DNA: TGTGCCAGCAGTCTCCCCCGGGACAGCAATCAGCCCCAGCATTTT.

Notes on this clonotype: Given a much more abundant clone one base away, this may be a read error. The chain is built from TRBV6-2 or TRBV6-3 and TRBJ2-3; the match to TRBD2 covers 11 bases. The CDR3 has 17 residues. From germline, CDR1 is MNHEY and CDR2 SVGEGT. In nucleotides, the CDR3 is TGTGCCGGCAGATTCCCGAGTAGCGGGAGGGCGGCAGATACGCAGTATTTT. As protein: CAGRFPSSGRAADTQYF.

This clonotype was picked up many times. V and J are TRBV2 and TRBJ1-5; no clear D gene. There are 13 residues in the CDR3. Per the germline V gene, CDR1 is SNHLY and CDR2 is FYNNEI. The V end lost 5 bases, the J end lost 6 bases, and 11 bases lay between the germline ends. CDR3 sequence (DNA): TGTGCCAGCAGTTACGGTACAGCTCAGCCCCAGCATTTT. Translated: CASSYGTAQPQHF.

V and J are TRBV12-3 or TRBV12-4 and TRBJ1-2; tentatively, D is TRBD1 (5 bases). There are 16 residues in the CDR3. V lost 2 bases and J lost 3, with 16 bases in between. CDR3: CASSLLVGAPHYGYTF. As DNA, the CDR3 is TGTGCCAGCAGTTTACTAGTCGGGGCACCCCACTATGGCTACACCTTC.

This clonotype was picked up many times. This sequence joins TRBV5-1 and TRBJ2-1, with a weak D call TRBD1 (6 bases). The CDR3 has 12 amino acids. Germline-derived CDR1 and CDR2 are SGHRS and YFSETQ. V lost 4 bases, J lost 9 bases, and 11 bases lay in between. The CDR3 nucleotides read TGCGCCAGCAGCCAGGGACAAATTGAGCAGTTCTTC. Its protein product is CASSQGQIEQFF. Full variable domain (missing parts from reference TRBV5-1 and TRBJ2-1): KAGVTQTPRYLIKTRGQQVTLSCSPISGHRSVSWYQQTPGQGLQFLFEYFSETQRNKGNFPGRFSGRQFSNSRSEMNVSTLELGDSALYLCASSQGQIEQFFGPGTRLTVL.

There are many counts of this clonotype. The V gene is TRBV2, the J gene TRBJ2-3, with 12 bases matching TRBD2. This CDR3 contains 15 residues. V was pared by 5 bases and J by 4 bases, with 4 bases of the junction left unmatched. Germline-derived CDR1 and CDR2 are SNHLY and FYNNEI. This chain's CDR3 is CASSLTSGSADTQYF. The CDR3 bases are TGTGCCAGCAGTCTGACTAGCGGGAGCGCAGATACGCAGTATTTT.

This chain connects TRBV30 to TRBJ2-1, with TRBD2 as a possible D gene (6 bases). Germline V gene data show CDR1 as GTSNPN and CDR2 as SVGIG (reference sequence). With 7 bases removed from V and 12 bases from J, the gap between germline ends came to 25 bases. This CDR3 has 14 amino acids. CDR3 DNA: TGTGCCTCCTCCCGCGGGGCCGCCGCAAGTGTGCAGTTCTTC. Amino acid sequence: CASSRGAAASVQFF.

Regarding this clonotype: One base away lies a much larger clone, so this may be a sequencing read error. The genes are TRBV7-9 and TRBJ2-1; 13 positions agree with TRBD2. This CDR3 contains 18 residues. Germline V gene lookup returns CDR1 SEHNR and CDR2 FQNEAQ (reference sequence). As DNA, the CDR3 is TGTGCCAGCAGCTTAACTAGCGGGAGGGCCGGTTTGGACAATGAGCAGCTCTTC. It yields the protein CASSLTSGRAGLDNEQLF.

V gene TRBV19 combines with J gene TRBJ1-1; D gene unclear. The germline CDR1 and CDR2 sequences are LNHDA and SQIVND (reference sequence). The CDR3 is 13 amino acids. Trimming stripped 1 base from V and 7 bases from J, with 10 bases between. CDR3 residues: CASSIVVRGEAFF. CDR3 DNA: TGTGCCAGTAGTATAGTTGTACGGGGTGAAGCTTTCTTT. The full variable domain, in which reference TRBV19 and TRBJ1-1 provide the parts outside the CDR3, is DGGITQSPKYLFRKEGQNVTLSCEQNLNHDAMYWYRQDPGQGLRLIYYSQIVNDFQKGDIAEGYSVSREKKESFPLTVTSAQKNPTAFYLCASSIVVRGEAFFGQGTRLTVV.

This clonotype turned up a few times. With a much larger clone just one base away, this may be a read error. In DNA, the CDR3 is TGTGCCAGCAGCTTAGACCAGATCGTGAACACTGAAGCTTTCTTT. It encodes CASSLDQIVNTEAFF. The chain uses TRBV7-2 and TRBJ1-1; D not certain. Germline V CDR1 and CDR2: SGHTA, FQGNSA. The V end was cut by 1 base, the J end by 0 bases, with 9 bases between. CDR3 length equals 15 residues. The variable domain in full, completed from reference TRBV7-2 and TRBJ1-1, reads GAGVSQSPSNKVTEKGKDVELRCDPISGHTALYWYRQSLGQGLEFLIYFQGNSAPDKSGLPSDRFSAERTGGSVSTLTIQRTQQEDSAVYLCASSLDQIVNTEAFFGQGTRLTVV.

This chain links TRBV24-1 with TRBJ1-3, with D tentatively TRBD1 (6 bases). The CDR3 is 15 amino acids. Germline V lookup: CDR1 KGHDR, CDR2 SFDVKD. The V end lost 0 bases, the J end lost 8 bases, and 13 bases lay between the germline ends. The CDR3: CATSDLGTQKDTIYF. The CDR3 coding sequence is TGTGCCACCAGTGATTTGGGGACACAGAAGGACACCATATATTTT.